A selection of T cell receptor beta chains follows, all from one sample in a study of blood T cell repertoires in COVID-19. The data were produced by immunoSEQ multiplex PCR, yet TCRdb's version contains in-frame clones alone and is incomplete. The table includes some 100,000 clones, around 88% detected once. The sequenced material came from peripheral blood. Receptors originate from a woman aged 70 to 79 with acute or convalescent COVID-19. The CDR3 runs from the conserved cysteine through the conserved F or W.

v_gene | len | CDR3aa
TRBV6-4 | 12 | CASSNRETEQFF
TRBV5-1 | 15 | CASSSTGTPPVEQYF
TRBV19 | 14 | CASRVTGSNQPQHF
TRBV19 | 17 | CASSISGQGYTYNEQFF
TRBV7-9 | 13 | CASSPGVTGELFF
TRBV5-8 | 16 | CASSPDGTGRGETQYF
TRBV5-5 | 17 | CASSFRLAGSWDNEQFF
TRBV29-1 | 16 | CSVEDQYRGMHYGYTF
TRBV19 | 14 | CASSMDRTGGRYTF
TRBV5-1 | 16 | CASSLSYSPGTDTQYF
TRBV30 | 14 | CAWRLAGASNEQFF
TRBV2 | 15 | CASKHRDRGWNEQFF
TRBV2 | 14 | CASGRDRQGSTIYF
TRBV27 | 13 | CASSSLRWHEQYF
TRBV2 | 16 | CASSGGQGLGEETQYF
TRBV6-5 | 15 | CASQKDRLGYNEQFF
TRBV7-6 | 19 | CASSLELAGGGTVGNEQFF
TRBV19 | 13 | CASSILPPYEQFF
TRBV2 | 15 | CASNQGLATSYEQYF
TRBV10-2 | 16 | CASRRGQGHSSGELFF
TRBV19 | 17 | CASSFGFRDRVNSPLHF
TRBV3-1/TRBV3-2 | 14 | CASSRGQINTEAFF
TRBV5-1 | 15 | CASSLAVSANEKLFF
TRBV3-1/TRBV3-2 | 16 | CASSPSGQVNTGELFF
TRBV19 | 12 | CASSSKGEKLFF
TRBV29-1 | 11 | CSVPRGPEQFF
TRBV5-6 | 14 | CASSTRQGNSPLHF
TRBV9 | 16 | CASSVRPDLSSYEQYF
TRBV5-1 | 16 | CASSLVAGQGVYEQYF
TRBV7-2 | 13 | CASSLADQETQYF
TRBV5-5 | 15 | CASSLVIDRVYEQYF
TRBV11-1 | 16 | CASSLAPNKFTDTQYF
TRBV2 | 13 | CASSEFLPGELFF
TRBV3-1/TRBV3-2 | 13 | CASSQDPGLWQFF
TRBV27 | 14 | CASRLTGAKNIQYF
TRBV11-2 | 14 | CASSLLLGEETQYF
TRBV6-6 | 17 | CASSPTSTEWGTDTQYF
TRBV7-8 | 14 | CASSSLGGGETQYF
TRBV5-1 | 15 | CASSLEAGPTGELFF
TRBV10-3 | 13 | CATTKDGRETQYF
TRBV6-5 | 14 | CATQVYLSSYEQYF
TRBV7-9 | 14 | CASGQEEDTDTQYF
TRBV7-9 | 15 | CASSEAGTVNSPLHF
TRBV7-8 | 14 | CASSLQIQNYGYTF
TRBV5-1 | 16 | CASSLAGTGMNTEAFF
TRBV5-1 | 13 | CASSIGGKGIQYF
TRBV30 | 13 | CACSLRAQGEQYF
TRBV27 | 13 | CASRLTISYEQYF
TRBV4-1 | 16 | CASSPLAKGGSYEQYF
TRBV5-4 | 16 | CASSLAGTSGRKEQFF
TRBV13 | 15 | CASSSQSDRTDTQYF
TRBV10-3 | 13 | CAIRLTGDTEAFF